A single sample gave rise to the 17 T cell receptor beta chains below, sequenced in a study of blood T cell repertoires in COVID-19. Profiled with immunoSEQ multiplex PCR; TCRdb holds only in-frame clones, not every one. In the table there are about 160,000 clones, more than 75% of which are singletons. Sequencing was done on a sample of PBMCs or T cells enriched from blood (not recorded which). These receptor sequences come from a woman aged 45-65 years who had recovered from COVID-19.

The V gene is TRBV5-6, the J gene TRBJ1-6; D possibly corresponds to TRBD1 (5 bases). Trimming cost V 0 bases and J 2 bases, with 9 bases left between them. The CDR3 contains 16 residues. CDR1 SGHDT and CDR2 YYEEEE come from the germline V gene. The CDR3 DNA reads as TGTGCCAGCAGCTTGGCGGGGGGGACCTATAATTCACCCCTCCACTTT. Amino acid sequence: CASSLAGGTYNSPLHF.

This chain uses TRBV24-1 with TRBJ1-2, with TRBD1 as a possible D gene (6 bases). V was clipped by 3 bases and J by 7 bases, with 17 bases between them. The CDR3 is 15 residues long. From germline, CDR1 is KGHDR and CDR2 SFDVKD. The CDR3 DNA sequence: TGTGCCACCAGTGATCCCGGCGCAGGGGAGTCTGGCTACACCTTC. This encodes CATSDPGAGESGYTF.

This chain links TRBV12-3 or TRBV12-4 with TRBJ1-5, with a possible D match to TRBD1 (6 bases). Trimming took 8 bases from V and 2 from J, leaving 10 bases between them. The CDR3 totals 13 residues. CDR3 nucleotides: TGTGCCAGCGGGACACAAGGCAATCAGCCCCAGCATTTT. This sequence encodes CASGTQGNQPQHF.

A single count supports this clone. The gene calls are TRBV19 and TRBJ2-1, with TRBD2 matching over 7 bases. The V and J ends lost 7 bases and 6 bases, in that order; junction bases with no gene match: 15. Germline V gene lookup returns CDR1 LNHDA and CDR2 SQIVND (reference sequence). The CDR3 sequence is 16 residues long. The CDR3 nucleotides are TGTGCCAGTACGGACCGGACTAGAGGGCACCCCAATGAGCAGTTCTTC. As protein: CASTDRTRGHPNEQFF.

This rearrangement joins TRBV3-1 (or the pseudogene TRBV3-2) to TRBJ2-5; no clear D. V dropped 0 bases and J dropped 2 bases, with 10 bases sitting between them. The germline V gene has CDR1 LGHDT and CDR2 YNNKEL (reference sequence). CDR3 length equals 15 residues. CDR3 coding DNA: TGTGCCAGCAGCCAAGATCCAATTTTGCAAGAGACCCAGTACTTC. Protein product: CASSQDPILQETQYF.

This clone has a single count. V usage is TRBV4-3 and J usage is TRBJ1-5; 8 nucleotides agree with TRBD1. Per germline, CDR1 LGHNA and CDR2 YSLEER. The CDR3 totals 15 residues. V was clipped by 0 bases and J by 6 bases; unmatched bases: 4. CDR3 sequence reads: CASSQETGEGQPQHF. The CDR3 DNA sequence: TGCGCCAGCAGCCAAGAGACAGGGGAGGGTCAGCCCCAGCATTTT.

The rearrangement uses TRBV6-5 and TRBJ1-1; D remains ambiguous. With 0 bases removed from V and 1 base from J, the gap between germline ends came to 9 bases. CDR1 is MNHEY, CDR2 SVGAGI, per germline. The CDR3 runs to 15 residues. The CDR3: CASSYSRSGNTEAFF. In nucleotides, the CDR3 is TGTGCCAGCAGTTACTCGAGAAGCGGGAACACTGAAGCTTTCTTT.

The V call is TRBV29-1, the J call TRBJ2-1; 10 nucleotides line up with TRBD2. The CDR3 has 13 amino acids. J gave up 9 bases and V 6 bases, and 8 bases lay outside the gene matches. Germline V gene sequence: CDR1 SQVTM, CDR2 ANQGSEA. The CDR3 DNA reads TGCAGCGTGTCCAGCGGGGGGGCCGGTGAGCAGTTCTTC. It yields the protein CSVSSGGAGEQFF.

The genes are TRBV29-1 and TRBJ1-1; 8 bases line up with TRBD1. The V segment lost 2 bases and the J segment 6 bases; nucleotides outside the gene matches: 8. Per the germline V gene, CDR1 is SQVTM and CDR2 is ANQGSEA. The CDR3 consists of 14 residues. CDR3 sequence: CSVEQVPGGSEAFF. The DNA for the CDR3 is TGCAGCGTTGAACAGGTGCCAGGGGGCTCTGAAGCTTTCTTT.

J is TRBJ1-2 and V is TRBV11-2, with a weak D call TRBD1 (5 bases). V shed 5 bases and J shed 4 bases, with 14 bases lying between them. The CDR3 sequence is 14 residues long. Germline V gene lookup returns CDR1 SGHAT and CDR2 FQNNGV. The CDR3 loop is CASSPADSLYGYTF. The CDR3 DNA reads as TGTGCCAGCAGCCCCGCCGACAGTCTCTATGGCTACACCTTC.

This chain connects TRBV7-9 to TRBJ2-1; 12 bases match TRBD2. CDR3 length: 16 residues. The trim removed 5 bases at V and 7 bases at J, leaving 9 bases unmatched. CDR1 SEHNR and CDR2 FQNEAQ come from the germline V gene (reference sequence). CDR3 coding DNA: TGTGCCAGCAGCCAACCAGGGACTAGCGGGCGGAATGAGCAGTTCTTC. It is translated as CASSQPGTSGRNEQFF.

V and J are TRBV14 and TRBJ2-3, with D perhaps TRBD2 (6 bases). Germline-derived CDR1 and CDR2 are SGHDN and FVKESK. The CDR3 runs to 14 residues. V was shortened by 4 bases and J by 1 base, with 9 bases between the two germline ends. CDR3 region: CASSRGDRTDTQYF. The CDR3 region has the DNA TGTGCCAGCAGCCGGGGGGACCGCACAGATACGCAGTATTTT. Filled out from reference TRBV14 and TRBJ2-3, the complete variable domain reads EAGVTQFPSHSVIEKGQTVTLRCDPISGHDNLYWYRRVMGKEIKFLLHFVKESKQDESGMPNNRFLAERTGGTYSTLKVQPAELEDSGVYFCASSRGDRTDTQYFGPGTRLTVL.

The chain links TRBV7-2 to TRBJ2-7; D unresolved. V was clipped by 8 bases and J by 2 bases, with 10 bases between them. CDR3 length: 12 residues. Germline assignment: CDR1 SGHTA and CDR2 FQGNSA. The CDR3 protein is CASSRRTYEQYF. The CDR3 DNA follows: TGTGCCAGCTCCCGCAGGACCTACGAGCAGTACTTC.

The chain joins TRBV4-3 to TRBJ1-2; 8 nucleotides agree with TRBD1. Germline loops: CDR1 LGHNA, CDR2 YSLEER. V shed 0 bases and J 10 bases; nucleotides not matched to a gene: 22. This CDR3 comprises 19 residues. CDR3 loop: CASSQELVGSWGQVVDYTF. CDR3 DNA: TGCGCCAGCAGCCAAGAACTTGTTGGGTCTTGGGGACAGGTTGTTGACTACACCTTC.

In this sample, this clone turned up once. The genes are TRBV2 and TRBJ1-1; no definite D call. The CDR3 runs to 15 residues. Germline CDR1 and CDR2: SNHLY and FYNNEI. V was shortened by 10 bases and J by 4 bases, with 22 bases between the two germline ends. The CDR3 DNA is TGTGCCACTCTTCTGGGTATGGTTAGCGGCACTGAAGCTTTCTTT. Amino acid sequence: CATLLGMVSGTEAFF.

This clone was seen a single time. CDR3 in amino acids: CATSALGASSYNEQFF. CDR3 DNA sequence: TGTGCCACCAGTGCCTTGGGGGCTAGCTCCTACAATGAGCAGTTCTTC. J is TRBJ2-1 and V is TRBV24-1; possibly TRBD1 for D (6 bases). The V gene lost 5 bases and the J gene lost 0 bases, with 13 bases spanning the gap. This CDR3 is built from 16 residues. The germline CDR1 and CDR2 sequences are KGHDR and SFDVKD.

V and J are TRBV18 and TRBJ2-7, with a possible D match to TRBD1 (6 bases). From germline, CDR1 is KGHSH and CDR2 LQKENI. This CDR3 is 15 amino acids long. Trimming took off 3 bases at V and 1 base at J, with 13 bases between the two ends. For the CDR3, the DNA is TGTGCCAGCTCACCCTCCCAGGGGCCGTCCTACGAGCAGTACTTC. It translates to CASSPSQGPSYEQYF.